The rows below give T cell receptor beta chains drawn from one sample of a study of blood T cells in healthy people across ages. TCRdb analysed the 5' RACE reads with MiXCR anew, one entry per CDR3 protein. The sample has 910,000 or so distinct CDR3 sequences, approximately 50% seen once; the top ten hold over 20%. What was sequenced was blood. The receptors originated from a woman aged 60-75 years in good health. The CDR3 runs from the conserved cysteine through the conserved F or W. The order of the fields is clone size, J gene, D gene, V gene, CDR3 protein, CDR3 DNA. A D gene is named only where the DNA matches it firmly. Part of the rows lack a size; the others show once, few, many or a class for expanded clones.

>few|TRBJ2-1|NA|TRBV20-1
CSARYRSDWEQFF
TGCAGTGCTAGATATAGATCCGACTGGGAGCAGTTCTTC
>NA|TRBJ2-4|NA|TRBV21-1
CASSKAWDRVLGSAKNIQYF
TGTGCCAGCAGCAAAGCCTGGGACAGGGTTCTGGGATCTGCCAAAAACATTCAGTACTTC
>NA|TRBJ1-6|TRBD1|TRBV12-3/TRBV12-4
CASSSMDRQGSPLHF
TGTGCCAGCAGTTCCATGGACCGACAGGGTTCACCCCTCCACTTT
>NA|TRBJ2-5|NA|TRBV14
CASSNTRETQYF
TGTGCCAGCAGCAATACAAGGGAGACCCAGTACTTC
>few|TRBJ2-1|TRBD1|TRBV29-1
CTGVFGEQFF
TGTACAGGGGTGTTTGGTGAGCAGTTCTTC
>many|TRBJ2-5|TRBD1|TRBV7-9
CASSRTGGEETQYF
TGTGCCAGCAGCCGGACAGGGGGAGAAGAGACCCAGTACTTC
>NA|TRBJ2-3|NA|TRBV12-3/TRBV12-4
CASGRRGRADAQYF
TGTGCCAGCGGACGCAGAGGAAGAGCAGATGCGCAGTATTTT
>NA|TRBJ2-7|TRBD2|TRBV6-1
CASSPQGSQIGSSGRFDEQYF
TGTGCCAGCAGTCCACAGGGATCCCAGATCGGGTCTAGCGGGAGGTTCGACGAGCAGTACTTC
>NA|TRBJ1-1|TRBD1|TRBV20-1
CSARPGTGNRRTEAFF
TGCAGTGCTAGGCCCGGGACAGGGAACAGAAGGACTGAAGCTTTCTTT
>NA|TRBJ2-7|NA|TRBV3-1
CASSQESRGPNYEQYF
TGTGCCAGCAGCCAAGAGTCTCGGGGCCCGAACTACGAGCAGTACTTC
>NA|TRBJ2-4|NA|TRBV30
CAWSVGGWNIQYF
TGTGCCTGGAGTGTAGGAGGGTGGAACATTCAGTACTTC
>few|TRBJ2-1|NA|TRBV7-8
CASSLIGGFENEQFF
TGTGCCAGCAGCTTAATTGGGGGTTTTGAAAATGAGCAGTTCTTC
>many|TRBJ1-5|NA|TRBV2
CASSPYEDQPQHF
TGTGCCAGCAGTCCCTACGAGGATCAGCCCCAGCATTTT
>NA|TRBJ2-7|TRBD1|TRBV20-1
CSAYRGISYEQYF
TGCAGTGCTTACAGGGGGATTTCCTACGAGCAGTACTTC
>few|TRBJ1-2|NA|TRBV28
CASSQQGSNGYTF
TGTGCCAGCAGCCAGCAGGGAAGTAATGGCTACACCTTC
>NA|TRBJ2-2|NA|TRBV5-1
CASSWTDITGELFF
TGCGCCAGCAGCTGGACAGACATCACCGGGGAGCTGTTTTTT
>NA|TRBJ2-7|NA|TRBV30
CAWKGYYEQYF
TGTGCCTGGAAGGGTTACTACGAGCAGTACTTC
>NA|TRBJ1-5|NA|TRBV11-2
CASSLDRLGQPQHF
TGTGCCAGCAGCTTAGACAGGTTAGGACAGCCCCAGCATTTT
>NA|TRBJ2-7|TRBD2|TRBV24-1
CATSVGGRAYEQYF
TGTGCCACCAGTGTGGGCGGGAGGGCCTACGAGCAGTACTTC
>NA|TRBJ2-5|TRBD2|TRBV3-1
CASLAGGRYGEQYF
TGTGCCAGCCTAGCGGGAGGGCGGTACGGAGAGCAGTACTTC
>NA|TRBJ2-3|NA|TRBV13
CASSLPRKDFTDTQYF
TGTGCCAGCAGCCTACCGAGGAAGGATTTCACAGATACGCAGTATTTT
>NA|TRBJ1-2|NA|TRBV6-5
CASSLDMLFRGYTF
TGTGCCAGCAGCCTCGACATGTTATTCCGTGGCTACACCTTC
>NA|TRBJ1-2|NA|TRBV3-1
CASSQDRQLGGYTF
TGTGCCAGCAGCCAGGATCGACAGCTAGGCGGCTACACCTTC
>few|TRBJ2-7|TRBD2|TRBV9
CASSPTPRASGRTYEQYF
TGTGCCAGCTCCCCTACTCCCAGGGCTAGCGGGAGAACCTACGAGCAGTACTTC
>few|TRBJ2-1|NA|TRBV4-3
CASSPEPPGLTTGEQFF
TGCGCCAGCAGCCCTGAACCCCCGGGACTGACTACGGGTGAGCAGTTCTTC
>few|TRBJ2-3|TRBD1|TRBV5-1
CASSFSDRGTDTQYF
TGCGCCAGCAGCTTTTCGGACAGGGGGACAGATACGCAGTATTTT
>few|TRBJ2-1|NA|TRBV3-1
CASSQDQGQYNEQFF
TGTGCCAGCAGCCAAGATCAGGGCCAGTACAATGAGCAGTTCTTC
>NA|TRBJ2-6|NA|TRBV2
CASLRGLLSGANVLTF
TGTGCCAGCCTCAGGGGTTTACTCTCTGGGGCCAACGTCCTGACTTTC